Below are 11 T cell receptor beta chains sequenced from a single sample in a study of T cell responses to AZD1222 COVID-19 vaccine (dated by TCRdb to the early 2020s). Library preparation used the immunoSEQ multiplex PCR assay. Entries here come from immuneACCESS through TCRdb and include only in-frame sequences with V and J called. Some clones fail to appear in such tables; in the studies checked, an unresolved V gene covers under half of the shortfall, and the cause of the remainder is unknown. Present in this sample are roughly 180,000 clones, approximately 94% of which were seen just once. Together, the top ten hold roughly 8.4% of the sample. This specimen's time point label, per the study, means: baseline before first vaccination. Source: peripheral blood, taken on day 0 of AZD1222 vaccination. The receptors stem from an adult in good health.

The chain couples TRBV6-5 to TRBJ1-2; TRBD1 matches 9 bases. The length of the CDR3 is 14 residues. Germline V gene lookup returns CDR1 MNHEY and CDR2 SVGAGI. The trim removed 7 bases at V and 5 bases at J, leaving 8 bases unmatched. The CDR3 spells CASNPTGGGYGYTF. The CDR3 DNA sequence: TGTGCCAGCAATCCGACAGGGGGGGGATATGGCTACACCTTC.

This chain links TRBV28 with TRBJ2-3; D uncertain. Trimming cost V 5 bases and J 3 bases, with 6 bases left between them. Germline values: CDR1 MDHEN, CDR2 SYDVKM. The CDR3 has 12 amino acids. CDR3 nucleotides: TGTGCCAGCAGTGGAGATACAGATACGCAGTATTTT. Protein: CASSGDTDTQYF.

The rearrangement links TRBV11-3 to TRBJ2-5; tentatively, D is TRBD1 (6 bases). V lost 3 bases, J lost 5 bases, and 13 bases lay in between. Germline CDR1 and CDR2: SGHNT and YENEEA. The CDR3 is 14 amino acids. This CDR3 reads CASSFGGLEETQYF. As DNA, the CDR3 is TGTGCCAGCAGCTTTGGGGGCTTGGAGGAGACCCAGTACTTC.

The chain carries TRBV6-6 and TRBJ2-3; 12 bases match TRBD2. Unmatched junction bases numbered 11, after V lost 5 bases and J lost 5 bases. The V gene's germline CDR1 is MNHNY and CDR2 SVGAGI (reference sequence). There are 17 residues in the CDR3. As DNA, the CDR3 is TGTGCCAGCAGTCTCTCTAGCGGGAGGGCCCAAGGAGATACGCAGTATTTT. Translation: CASSLSSGRAQGDTQYF.

This clone came up a few times. The rearrangement links TRBV5-5 to TRBJ1-3, with TRBD1 identical over 11 bases. The germline V gene has CDR1 SGHKS and CDR2 YYEKEE (reference sequence). The V gene end was trimmed by 2 bases and the J gene end by 1 base; junction bases not matched to a gene: 2. This CDR3 is built from 16 residues. CDR3 sequence: CASSFGQGASGNTIYF. The CDR3 nucleotides are TGTGCCAGCAGCTTTGGACAGGGGGCGTCTGGAAACACCATATATTTT. The full variable domain, with the rest looked up from reference TRBV5-5 and TRBJ1-3, is DAGVTQSPTHLIKTRGQQVTLRCSPISGHKSVSWYQQVLGQGPQFIFQYYEKEERGRGNFPDRFSARQFPNYSSELNVNALLLGDSALYLCASSFGQGASGNTIYFGEGSWLTVV.

This chain links TRBV2 with TRBJ1-1; tentative D call: TRBD1 (6 bases). V was trimmed by 7 bases and J by 2 bases, leaving 20 bases between them. Germline V gene lookup returns CDR1 SNHLY and CDR2 FYNNEI. CDR3 size: 16 residues. The CDR3 spells CASTNGLGGENTEAFF. CDR3 nucleotides: TGTGCCAGCACAAATGGTTTAGGGGGAGAAAACACTGAAGCTTTCTTT.

The rearrangement joins TRBV9 to TRBJ1-4, with 10 nucleotides matching TRBD1. Trimming at V came to 4 bases and at J to 6 bases, leaving 9 bases not matched to a gene. The CDR3 is 16 amino acids. CDR1 is SGDLS and CDR2 is YYNGEE in the germline V gene. The CDR3 region has the DNA TGTGCCAGCAGCTTCACCGGTGGGACAGGGGATGAAAAACTGTTTTTT. As protein: CASSFTGGTGDEKLFF. Full variable domain (outside the CDR3, taken from reference TRBV9 and TRBJ1-4): DSGVTQTPKHLITATGQRVTLRCSPRSGDLSVYWYQQSLDQGLQFLIQYYNGEERAKGNILERFSAQQFPDLHSELNLSSLELGDSALYFCASSFTGGTGDEKLFFGSGTQLSVL.

This chain uses TRBV19 with TRBJ2-7; perhaps TRBD1 as D (6 bases). Germline CDR1 is LNHDA and CDR2 is SQIVND (reference sequence). V lost 3 bases to trimming and J lost 2 bases, with 11 bases between them. There are 14 residues in the CDR3. Written as DNA, the CDR3 is TGTGCCAGTAGTATGACCGGACAGCCCTACGAGCAGTACTTC. Translating gives CASSMTGQPYEQYF.

This sequence joins TRBV30 and TRBJ1-1; D remains unclear. V lost 0 bases, J lost 5 bases, and 10 bases lay in between. CDR3 length equals 13 residues. CDR1 is GTSNPN and CDR2 is SVGIG in the germline V gene (reference sequence). Here the CDR3 reads CAWSVLGKTEAFF. CDR3 DNA sequence: TGTGCCTGGAGTGTATTGGGTAAGACTGAAGCTTTCTTT. Complete variable domain (other parts from reference TRBV30 and TRBJ1-1): SQTIHQWPATLVQPVGSPLSLECTVEGTSNPNLYWYRQAAGRGLQLLFYSVGIGQISSEVPQNLSASRPQDRQFILSSKKLLLSDSGFYLCAWSVLGKTEAFFGQGTRLTVV.

This sequence joins TRBV10-3 and TRBJ2-1; 9 nucleotides match TRBD1. The CDR3 contains 13 residues. Germline CDR1 ENHRY, CDR2 SYGVKD. V lost 10 bases and J lost 9; bases outside the gene matches: 10. CDR3 protein: CATRQGGNGEQFF. The CDR3 nucleotides read TGTGCCACTAGACAGGGGGGCAATGGTGAGCAGTTCTTC.

V usage is TRBV5-1 and J usage is TRBJ1-1, with D unclear. V dropped 3 bases and J dropped 4 bases, with 7 bases sitting between them. The CDR3 contains 12 residues. In germline, CDR1 is SGHRS, CDR2 YFSETQ. The DNA of the CDR3 is TGCGCCAGCAGCTCGAGGGCCACTGAAGCTTTCTTT. This sequence encodes CASSSRATEAFF.